This T cell receptor beta chain was profiled in a study of cytomegalovirus exposure and HLA in healthy donors. Study information: Unique TCRs from HLA-typed donors, 70 million to 85 million of them, were held in an early data release.

A remark on this clone: Its antigen is not identified.

With 60 Vbeta and 13 Jbeta primers, the PCR was carried out. The protocol was immunoSEQ multiplex PCR, while the TCRdb copy is restricted to in-frame clones and leaves out a portion. The sample has about 150,000 clones, 79% seen once. Findings of the study overall: The study designated roughly 160 TCR beta chains cytomegalovirus-associated. It was reportedly the case that the classifier diagnosed cytomegalovirus status with high specificity and sensitivity.

Germline CDR1 and CDR2: SGHRS and YFSETQ. The CDR3 sequence is 15 residues long. The V segment lost 3 bases and the J segment 4 bases; nucleotides outside the gene matches: 5. This sequence originates from a woman in her thirties or forties in good health and CMV-seropositive. The V call is TRBV5-1, the J call TRBJ1-1; 11 bases line up with TRBD1. Sequencing input: PBMCs. The CDR3 coding sequence is TGCGCCAGCAGCTGGGGACAGGGGGAGGGCACTGAAGCTTTCTTT. It specifies CASSWGQGEGTEAFF. The variable domain in full, with the rest retrieved from reference TRBV5-1 and TRBJ1-1, is KAGVTQTPRYLIKTRGQQVTLSCSPISGHRSVSWYQQTPGQGLQFLFEYFSETQRNKGNFPGRFSGRQFSNSRSEMNVSTLELGDSALYLCASSWGQGEGTEAFFGQGTRLTVV.